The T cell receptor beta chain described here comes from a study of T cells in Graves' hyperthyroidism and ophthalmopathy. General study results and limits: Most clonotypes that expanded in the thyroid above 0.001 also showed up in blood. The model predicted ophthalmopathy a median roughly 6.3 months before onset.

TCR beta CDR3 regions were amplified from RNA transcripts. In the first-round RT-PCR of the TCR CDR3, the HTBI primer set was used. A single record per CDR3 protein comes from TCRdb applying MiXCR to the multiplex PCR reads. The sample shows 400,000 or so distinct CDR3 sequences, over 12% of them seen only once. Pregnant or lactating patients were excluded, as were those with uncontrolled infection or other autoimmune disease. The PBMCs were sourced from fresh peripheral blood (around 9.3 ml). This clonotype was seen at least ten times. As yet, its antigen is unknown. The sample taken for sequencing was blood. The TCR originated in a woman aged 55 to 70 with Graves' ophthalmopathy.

The CDR3: CATSADRHDEQYF. The CDR3 DNA reads TGTGCCACCAGCGCGGACAGGCACGACGAGCAGTACTTC. The chain couples TRBV24-1 to TRBJ2-7, with TRBD1 matching over 7 bases. V shed 7 bases, J shed 5 bases, and the junction held 7 bases outside the gene matches. This CDR3 has 13 residues. Germline CDR1 and CDR2: KGHDR and SFDVKD.